The rows below give T cell receptor beta chains drawn from one sample of a study of cytomegalovirus exposure and HLA in healthy donors. Generated by immunoSEQ multiplex PCR, the TCRdb table keeps only in-frame clones and is missing some. The table has approximately 170,000 clones, 80% seen once. The sequencing sample was made of PBMCs. Receptors were obtained from a man between 18 and 35 years old in good health and CMV-seropositive. CDR3s include the opening cysteine and the closing phenylalanine or tryptophan. Each record gives: J gene, clone size, D gene, V gene, CDR3 protein, CDR3 DNA. D genes are given only for firm matches. Expanded clones are given a class, and other clones once, few, many or no size at all.

J: TRBJ1-2; size: NA; D: NA; V: TRBV5-4; CDR3: CASSSTEGAGYTF; DNA: TGTGCCAGCAGCTCGACAGAAGGAGCTGGCTACACCTTC
J: TRBJ2-1; size: NA; D: NA; V: TRBV5-1; CDR3: CASSLFLRDNEQFF; DNA: TGCGCCAGCAGCTTGTTTCTGAGGGACAATGAGCAGTTCTTC
J: TRBJ1-1; size: NA; D: TRBD1; V: TRBV11-2; CDR3: CASSPGTGLLPTEAFF; DNA: TGTGCCAGCAGCCCAGGGACAGGACTTCTTCCCACTGAAGCTTTCTTT
J: TRBJ2-7; size: NA; D: TRBD1; V: TRBV19; CDR3: CASSYKGAPTYEQYF; DNA: TGTGCCAGTAGTTATAAGGGGGCTCCCACCTACGAGCAGTACTTC
J: TRBJ1-1; size: NA; D: NA; V: TRBV5-1; CDR3: CASSLTGWTEAFF; DNA: TGCGCCAGCAGCTTGACAGGGTGGACTGAAGCTTTCTTT
J: TRBJ1-5; size: NA; D: NA; V: TRBV28; CDR3: CANKRTGVNQPQHF; DNA: TGTGCCAACAAGAGAACGGGGGTTAATCAGCCCCAGCATTTT
J: TRBJ2-7; size: NA; D: NA; V: TRBV27; CDR3: CASSLGAGYEQYF; DNA: TGTGCCAGCAGTTTAGGAGCCGGCTACGAGCAGTACTTC
J: TRBJ2-5; size: NA; D: NA; V: TRBV7-2; CDR3: CASSLVALVGGQETQYF; DNA: TGTGCCAGCAGCTTAGTGGCCCTAGTGGGGGGACAAGAGACCCAGTACTTC
J: TRBJ1-1; size: NA; D: NA; V: TRBV2; CDR3: CAQQEDSAYTEAFF; DNA: TGTGCCCAGCAGGAGGATAGCGCATACACTGAAGCTTTCTTT
J: TRBJ1-1; size: NA; D: NA; V: TRBV4-1; CDR3: CASSQLQGSDTEAFF; DNA: TGCGCCAGCAGCCAATTACAGGGTTCTGACACTGAAGCTTTCTTT
J: TRBJ1-4; size: NA; D: NA; V: TRBV25-1; CDR3: CASSGTTNEKLFF; DNA: TGTGCCAGCAGTGGTACAACTAATGAAAAACTGTTTTTT
J: TRBJ1-2; size: NA; D: TRBD1; V: TRBV30; CDR3: CAWRPGTATYGYTF; DNA: TGTGCCTGGAGGCCCGGGACAGCCACCTATGGCTACACCTTC
J: TRBJ2-7; size: NA; D: NA; V: TRBV20-1; CDR3: CSGRVVNEQYF; DNA: TGCAGTGGCAGGGTAGTTAACGAGCAGTACTTC
J: TRBJ2-1; size: NA; D: NA; V: TRBV5-6; CDR3: CASSWWGFYNEQFF; DNA: TGTGCCAGCAGCTGGTGGGGCTTCTACAATGAGCAGTTCTTC
J: TRBJ2-1; size: NA; D: TRBD2; V: TRBV28; CDR3: CATSGLAGDSYNEQFF; DNA: TGTGCCACCTCGGGACTAGCGGGTGACTCCTACAATGAGCAGTTCTTC
J: TRBJ1-2; size: once; D: NA; V: TRBV4-2; CDR3: CASSQALQGGYTF; DNA: TGTGCCAGCAGCCAAGCGCTTCAGGGCGGCTACACCTTC
J: TRBJ2-2; size: NA; D: NA; V: TRBV2; CDR3: CASSPNTGELFF; DNA: TGTGCCAGCAGTCCTAACACCGGGGAGCTGTTTTTT